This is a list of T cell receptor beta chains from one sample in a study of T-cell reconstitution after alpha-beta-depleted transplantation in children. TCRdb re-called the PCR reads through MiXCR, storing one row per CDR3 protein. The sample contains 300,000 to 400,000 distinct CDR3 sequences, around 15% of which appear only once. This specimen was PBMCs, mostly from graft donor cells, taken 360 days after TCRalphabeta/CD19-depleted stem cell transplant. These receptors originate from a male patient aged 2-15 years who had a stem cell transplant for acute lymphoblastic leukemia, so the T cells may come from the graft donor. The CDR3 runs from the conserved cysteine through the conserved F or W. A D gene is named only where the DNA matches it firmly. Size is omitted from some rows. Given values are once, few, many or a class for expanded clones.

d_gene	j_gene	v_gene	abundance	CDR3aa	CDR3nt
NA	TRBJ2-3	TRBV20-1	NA	CSATDSVDTQYF	TGCAGTGCTACGGACAGCGTAGATACGCAGTATTTT
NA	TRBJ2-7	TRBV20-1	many	CSARDRDRPNEQYF	TGCAGTGCTAGAGATAGAGACAGGCCCAACGAGCAGTACTTC
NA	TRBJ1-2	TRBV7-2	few	CASSSQWGMNGYTF	TGTGCCAGCAGCTCTCAGTGGGGGATGAATGGCTACACCTTC
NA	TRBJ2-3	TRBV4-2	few	CASSQYQGREGTDTQYF	TGTGCCAGCAGCCAATATCAGGGGCGCGAGGGCACAGATACGCAGTATTTT
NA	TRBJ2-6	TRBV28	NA	CASSEETSMGTRVTGANVLTF	TGTGCCAGCAGTGAAGAAACATCCATGGGGACCAGGGTCACTGGGGCCAACGTCCTGACTTTC
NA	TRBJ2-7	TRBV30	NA	CAWISALTYEQYF	TGTGCCTGGATTTCAGCGTTGACCTACGAGCAGTACTTC
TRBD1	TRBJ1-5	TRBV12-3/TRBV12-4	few	CASTLRDRVNQPQHF	TGTGCCAGCACCCTCCGGGACAGGGTAAATCAGCCCCAGCATTTT
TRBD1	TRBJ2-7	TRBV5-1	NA	CASSFEGAPYEQYF	TGCGCCAGCAGCTTCGAGGGGGCTCCTTACGAGCAGTACTTC
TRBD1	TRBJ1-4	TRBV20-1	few	CSARNRGREKLFF	TGCAGTGCTAGAAACAGGGGGCGTGAAAAACTGTTTTTT
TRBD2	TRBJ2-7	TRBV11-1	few	CASSLRAGGAYEQYF	TGTGCCAGCAGCTTAAGGGCGGGAGGCGCCTACGAGCAGTACTTC
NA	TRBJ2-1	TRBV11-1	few	CASSSTPGNEQFF	TGTGCCAGCAGCTCTACCCCTGGGAATGAGCAGTTCTTC
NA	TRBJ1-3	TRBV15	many	CATSRDARTPSVDTIYF	TGTGCCACCAGCAGAGACGCGCGGACCCCTTCGGTGGACACCATATATTTT
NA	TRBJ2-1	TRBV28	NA	CASVLGGNEQFF	TGTGCCAGTGTCTTGGGTGGTAATGAGCAGTTCTTC
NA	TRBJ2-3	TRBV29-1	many	CSVGAPLTDTQYF	TGCAGCGTTGGGGCCCCGCTCACAGATACGCAGTATTTT
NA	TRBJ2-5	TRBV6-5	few	CASSYTDSGETQYF	TGTGCCAGCAGTTACACGGACAGCGGGGAGACCCAGTACTTC
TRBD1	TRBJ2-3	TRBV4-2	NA	CASRDGDSTFTDTQYF	TGTGCCAGCAGGGATGGGGACAGCACCTTCACAGATACGCAGTATTTT
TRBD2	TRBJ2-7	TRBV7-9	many	CASSLAGTNLYEQYF	TGTGCCAGCAGCCTTGCCGGGACTAACCTCTACGAGCAGTACTTC
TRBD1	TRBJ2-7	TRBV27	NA	CASSLFGTGSSYEQYF	TGTGCCAGCAGTTTATTTGGGACAGGGAGCTCCTACGAGCAGTACTTC
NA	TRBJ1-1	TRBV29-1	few	CSVAEGHTEAFF	TGCAGCGTTGCAGAGGGGCACACTGAAGCTTTCTTT
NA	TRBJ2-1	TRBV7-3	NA	CASSFYGDAINEQFF	TGTGCCAGCAGCTTTTATGGGGATGCGATCAATGAGCAGTTCTTC
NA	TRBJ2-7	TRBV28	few	CASSSTDLSYEQYF	TGTGCCAGCAGTTCGACAGACCTTAGCTACGAGCAGTACTTC
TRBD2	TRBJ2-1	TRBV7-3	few	CASSLTSGSDNEQFF	TGTGCCAGCAGCTTAACTAGCGGGAGCGACAATGAGCAGTTCTTC
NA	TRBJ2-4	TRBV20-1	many	CSARASARAWNIQYF	TGCAGTGCTAGAGCTTCCGCCCGGGCCTGGAACATTCAGTACTTC
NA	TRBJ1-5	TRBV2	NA	CASSEGQTRNQPQHF	TGTGCCAGCAGTGAAGGGCAGACCCGTAATCAGCCCCAGCATTTT
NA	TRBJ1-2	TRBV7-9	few	CASSKDSYYGYTF	TGTGCCAGCAGCAAGGACAGCTACTATGGCTACACCTTC
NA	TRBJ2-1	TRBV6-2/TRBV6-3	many	CASSYSRESEQFF	TGTGCCAGCAGTTACTCCAGGGAGAGTGAGCAGTTCTTC
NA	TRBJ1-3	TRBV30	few	CAWSFVRHSGNTIYF	TGTGCCTGGAGTTTCGTACGGCACTCTGGAAACACCATATATTTT
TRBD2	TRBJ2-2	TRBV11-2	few	CASSLLAGVGTGELFF	TGTGCCAGCAGCTTACTAGCGGGAGTTGGCACCGGGGAGCTGTTTTTT
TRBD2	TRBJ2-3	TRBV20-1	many	CSVTAGERHTQYF	TGCAGTGTCACAGCGGGAGAACGCCATACGCAGTATTTT
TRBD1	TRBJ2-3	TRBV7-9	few	CASSLTGGLHTQYF	TGTGCCAGCAGCCTGACAGGGGGCCTACATACGCAGTATTTT
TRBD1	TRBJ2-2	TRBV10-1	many	CASSPLPGGADTGELFF	TGCGCCAGCAGCCCCCTCCCAGGGGGCGCGGACACCGGGGAGCTGTTTTTT
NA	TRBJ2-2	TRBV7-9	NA	CASSWQRTGELFF	TGTGCCAGCAGCTGGCAGCGGACCGGGGAGCTGTTTTTT
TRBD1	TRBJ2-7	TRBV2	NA	CATDRGLAYEQYF	TGTGCCACGGACAGGGGCCTAGCCTACGAGCAGTACTTC
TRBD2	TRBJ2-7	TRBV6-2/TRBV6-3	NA	CASSYSIARIEERDYEQYF	TGTGCCAGCAGTTACTCGATCGCACGGATCGAGGAGCGGGACTACGAGCAGTACTTC
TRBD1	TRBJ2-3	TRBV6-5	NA	CASSYQGGTDTQYF	TGTGCCAGCAGTTACCAGGGGGGCACAGATACGCAGTATTTT
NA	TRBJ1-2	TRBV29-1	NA	CSVRDTYGYTF	TGCAGCGTTCGTGACACGTATGGCTACACCTTC
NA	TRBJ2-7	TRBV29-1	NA	CSVPGKGGSPYEQYF	TGCAGCGTTCCCGGGAAGGGGGGGTCCCCCTACGAGCAGTACTTC
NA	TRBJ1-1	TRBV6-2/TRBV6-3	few	CASSYSKKGLNTEAFF	TGTGCCAGCAGTTACTCGAAAAAGGGATTGAACACTGAAGCTTTCTTT
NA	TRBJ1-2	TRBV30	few	CAWSVTGYGYTF	TGTGCCTGGAGTGTAACGGGCTATGGCTACACCTTC
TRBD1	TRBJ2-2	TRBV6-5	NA	CASSWDRNTGELFF	TGTGCCAGCAGTTGGGACAGGAACACCGGGGAGCTGTTTTTT
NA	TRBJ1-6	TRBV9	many	CASSVREGSPLHF	TGTGCCAGCAGCGTAAGGGAGGGCTCACCCCTCCACTTT